What follows are 32 T cell receptor beta chains derived from one specimen sequenced in a study of blood T cell repertoires in COVID-19. Clones were read by immunoSEQ multiplex PCR, and TCRdb kept only the in-frame ones, dropping some. The data hold just over 250,000 clones, with 80% to 95% observed a single time. Sequenced sample: peripheral blood. Receptor source: a person aged 18-35 years with COVID-19, enrolled during active disease.

The chain links TRBV3-1 (or the pseudogene TRBV3-2) to TRBJ1-5; D possibly corresponds to TRBD1 (6 bases). The germline CDR1 and CDR2 sequences are LGHDT and YNNKEL (reference sequence). V shed 1 base and J shed 6 bases, with 7 bases lying between them. This CDR3 region has 13 residues. CDR3 in amino acids: CASSQVGAQPQHF. Here the CDR3 DNA reads TGTGCCAGCAGCCAAGTGGGGGCTCAGCCCCAGCATTTT.

The V gene is TRBV4-3, the J gene TRBJ2-1; a possible D gene is TRBD1 (6 bases). Between the trimmed V and J ends, which lost 4 bases and 10 bases, there was a span of 11 bases. The CDR3 contains 12 residues. The V gene's germline CDR1 is LGHNA and CDR2 YSLEER. The CDR3 DNA follows: TGCGCCAGCAGCCGCGAACAGGGAGAGCAGTTCTTC. It yields the protein CASSREQGEQFF.

V usage is TRBV4-1 and J usage is TRBJ1-1, with D perhaps matching TRBD1 (6 bases). Germline values: CDR1 MGHRA, CDR2 YSYEKL. The germline V and J ends were trimmed by 1 base and 1 base, with 25 bases remaining between them. There are 20 residues in the CDR3. The CDR3 loop reads CASSQGVYRQASSANTEAFF. CDR3 in DNA: TGCGCCAGCAGCCAAGGTGTGTATAGACAGGCCTCTAGTGCGAACACTGAAGCTTTCTTT.

The genes are TRBV24-1 and TRBJ2-3; tentative D call: TRBD1 (6 bases). The V gene lost 0 bases and the J gene lost 7 bases, with 19 bases spanning the gap. Germline CDR1 KGHDR, CDR2 SFDVKD. The length of the CDR3 is 17 residues. CDR3 nucleotides: TGTGCCACCAGTGATTTGCAGGGCCCCGACAGGTCGAATACGCAGTATTTT. It specifies CATSDLQGPDRSNTQYF.

The CDR3 coding sequence is TGCGCCAGCAGCACGTCGGGAGGCACTGAAGCTTTCTTT. This gives the protein CASSTSGGTEAFF. This chain uses TRBV5-1 with TRBJ1-1; D is unclear. The CDR3 extends over 13 amino acids. The ends were cut back, 4 bases at V and 4 bases at J, with 11 bases in the middle. CDR1 is SGHRS, CDR2 YFSETQ, per germline.

The chain links TRBV11-2 to TRBJ2-1; a possible D gene is TRBD2 (6 bases). This CDR3 contains 13 residues. Per the germline V gene, CDR1 is SGHAT and CDR2 is FQNNGV. Trimming stripped 5 bases from V and 7 bases from J, with 12 bases between. For the CDR3, the DNA is TGTGCCAGCAGCAGGGGACTTAGGAATGAGCAGTTCTTC. It translates to CASSRGLRNEQFF. The entire variable domain, with the rest obtained from reference TRBV11-2 and TRBJ2-1, is as follows: EAGVAQSPRYKIIEKRQSVAFWCNPISGHATLYWYQQILGQGPKLLIQFQNNGVVDDSQLPKDRFSAERLKGVDSTLKIQPAKLEDSAVYLCASSRGLRNEQFFGPGTRLTVL.

The gene calls are TRBV9 and TRBJ1-5; D is unclear. V lost 5 bases, J lost 4 bases, and 16 bases lay in between. The CDR3 covers 15 residues. Looked up from germline, CDR1 is SGDLS and CDR2 is YYNGEE. CDR3 protein: CASSPGSLRNQPQHF. CDR3 sequence (DNA): TGTGCCAGCAGTCCCGGGAGCCTTAGGAATCAGCCCCAGCATTTT. Looking up the rest from reference TRBV9 and TRBJ1-5 gives the full variable domain: DSGVTQTPKHLITATGQRVTLRCSPRSGDLSVYWYQQSLDQGLQFLIQYYNGEERAKGNILERFSAQQFPDLHSELNLSSLELGDSALYFCASSPGSLRNQPQHFGDGTRLSIL.

This chain connects TRBV13 to TRBJ2-2; 9 nucleotides agree with TRBD2. V lost 5 bases to trimming and J lost 1 base; unmatched junction nucleotides: 5. Germline V gene data show CDR1 as PRHDT and CDR2 as FYEKMQ (reference sequence). The CDR3 has 16 amino acids. Here the CDR3 reads CASSGRLAENTGELFF. DNA of the CDR3: TGTGCCAGCAGCGGCCGACTAGCGGAGAACACCGGGGAGCTGTTTTTT.

The chain links TRBV7-9 to TRBJ2-7; D call uncertain. The germline gives CDR1 SEHNR, CDR2 FQNEAQ (reference sequence). Trimming cost V 3 bases and J 3 bases, with 9 bases left between them. The CDR3 runs to 13 residues. In DNA, the CDR3 is TGTGCCAGCAGCTTGAGGATCAACTACGAGCAGTACTTC. Amino acids: CASSLRINYEQYF.

The chain carries TRBV7-9 and TRBJ2-2; D is perhaps TRBD2 (6 bases). V lost 2 bases and J lost 3, with 16 bases in between. Germline lookup yields CDR1 SEHNR and CDR2 FQNEAQ (reference sequence). The CDR3 length is 17 residues. CDR3 coding DNA: TGTGCCAGCAGCTTATCCCGGGGGACTTCTTACACCGGGGAGCTGTTTTTT. It translates to CASSLSRGTSYTGELFF.

This clone was seen only once. The V gene is TRBV5-1, the J gene TRBJ2-7; 10 positions match TRBD2. Germline lookup yields CDR1 SGHRS and CDR2 YFSETQ. V lost 1 base and J lost 2; bases outside the gene matches: 18. This CDR3 is built from 20 residues. CDR3 sequence: CASSLPGLAVLQGRAYEQYF. In nucleotides, the CDR3 is TGCGCCAGCAGCTTGCCTGGACTAGCGGTCCTCCAGGGTAGGGCCTACGAGCAGTACTTC.

This clone has just one count. The rearrangement uses TRBV4-1 and TRBJ2-2, with 8 positions matching TRBD1. The CDR3 length is 14 residues. Germline V gene lookup returns CDR1 MGHRA and CDR2 YSYEKL. The ends lost 4 bases at V and 5 bases at J; junction bases unmatched: 3. CDR3: CASSLGQGTGELFF. In DNA form, the CDR3 reads TGCGCCAGCAGCCTCGGACAGGGAACCGGGGAGCTGTTTTTT.

The J gene is TRBJ2-2, the V gene TRBV3-1 (or the pseudogene TRBV3-2), with 10 bases matching TRBD1. CDR1 LGHDT and CDR2 YNNKEL come from the germline V gene (reference sequence). This CDR3 is 17 amino acids long. Trimming at V came to 2 bases and at J to 4 bases, leaving 7 bases not matched to a gene. The CDR3 reads CASSQKRGQGGTGELFF. CDR3 in DNA: TGTGCCAGCAGCCAAAAAAGAGGACAGGGGGGCACCGGGGAGCTGTTTTTT.

V usage is TRBV2 and J usage is TRBJ1-5; no clear D. The V and J ends lost 4 bases and 0 bases respectively, with 7 bases between them. This CDR3 spans 14 amino acids. CDR1 is SNHLY, CDR2 FYNNEI, per germline. CDR3 bases: TGTGCCAGCAGTGGAGGGAATAGCAATCAGCCCCAGCATTTT. Translation gives CASSGGNSNQPQHF.

This sequence joins TRBV7-6 and TRBJ1-6, with D possibly matching TRBD1 (6 bases). Trimming removed 5 bases at V and 9 bases at J, with 20 bases between. The CDR3 is 16 residues long. Germline CDR1 and CDR2: SGHVS and FNYEAQ. CDR3 nucleotide sequence: TGTGCCAGCAGCCTCCAGCTAGGGGGATCTACTTCACCCCTCCACTTT. Translating it yields CASSLQLGGSTSPLHF.

The chain has TRBV21-1 and TRBJ1-1. TRBV21-1 is a recognized pseudogene. CDR3 length: 17 amino acids. The chain's CDR3 is CASSKAVEGEVRTEAFF. CDR3 DNA: TGTGCCAGCAGCAAAGCCGTTGAAGGGGAGGTCAGGACTGAAGCTTTCTTT.

V gene TRBV27 combines with J gene TRBJ2-2; 10 bases are a match to TRBD2. CDR1 and CDR2 (germline): MNHEY, SMNVEV (reference sequence). The CDR3 is 15 residues long. V was clipped by 6 bases and J by 1 base; unmatched bases: 2. Here the CDR3 reads CASSVAGGNTGELFF. The CDR3 DNA follows: TGTGCCAGCAGCGTAGCGGGAGGGAACACCGGGGAGCTGTTTTTT.

This clone was seen a few times. The J gene is TRBJ2-4, the V gene TRBV5-5; a possible D gene is TRBD1 (6 bases). Per germline, CDR1 SGHKS and CDR2 YYEKEE (reference sequence). CDR3 size: 15 residues. V shed 4 bases and J shed 3 bases, with 14 bases lying between them. CDR3 nucleotides: TGTGCCAGCAGCGGATCCTACAGGGACAAAAACATTCAGTACTTC. Translating gives CASSGSYRDKNIQYF.

The gene calls are TRBV19 and TRBJ2-1; weak D call: TRBD2 (6 bases). The germline CDR1 and CDR2 sequences are LNHDA and SQIVND (reference sequence). The V gene lost 3 bases and the J gene lost 9 bases, with 6 bases spanning the gap. The CDR3 has 11 amino acids. DNA for the CDR3: TGTGCCAGTAGTATGGGGGGTGAGCAGTTCTTC. Encoded protein: CASSMGGEQFF.

The V gene is TRBV2, the J gene TRBJ2-1; TRBD2 agrees at 14 bases. V gave up 6 bases and J gave up 2 bases; unmatched junction bases: 9. Germline V gene lookup returns CDR1 SNHLY and CDR2 FYNNEI. The CDR3 spans 18 residues. CDR3 region: CASRTGTSGRYAYNEQFF. The DNA of the CDR3 is TGTGCCAGCAGGACAGGGACTAGCGGGAGATACGCCTACAATGAGCAGTTCTTC.

The V call is TRBV4-1, the J call TRBJ1-6; D perhaps matches TRBD1 (5 bases). The length of the CDR3 is 15 residues. Germline CDR1 reads MGHRA; CDR2 reads YSYEKL. Trimming shortened V by 0 bases and J by 10 bases, and 13 bases separated the two germline ends. Written as DNA, the CDR3 is TGCGCCAGCAGCCAAGATCAGGGAATAGGATCACCCCTCCACTTT. It encodes CASSQDQGIGSPLHF.

The genes are TRBV2 and TRBJ2-7, with 9 bases lining up with TRBD2. This CDR3 is 16 amino acids long. From germline, CDR1 is SNHLY and CDR2 FYNNEI. The ends lost 1 base at V and 2 bases at J; junction bases unmatched: 6. The CDR3 region has the DNA TGTGCCAGCAGTGAAGATAGGGCGGGAGGGCCCTACGAGCAGTACTTC. Translating gives CASSEDRAGGPYEQYF.

The chain has TRBV15 and TRBJ2-3; D remains unclear. Germline V gene lookup returns CDR1 LNHNV and CDR2 YYDKDF (reference sequence). This CDR3 spans 13 amino acids. V was shortened by 8 bases and J by 0 bases, with 9 bases between the two germline ends. CDR3 protein: CATSGPSTDTQYF. In DNA form, the CDR3 reads TGTGCCACCTCTGGGCCTAGCACAGATACGCAGTATTTT.

The chain employs TRBV30 and TRBJ1-1, with D possibly matching TRBD1 (6 bases). In germline, CDR1 is GTSNPN, CDR2 SVGIG (reference sequence). With 2 bases removed from V and 6 bases from J, the gap between germline ends came to 10 bases. The CDR3 loop spans 12 amino acids. The CDR3 protein is CAWSRQAAEAFF. Written as DNA, the CDR3 is TGTGCCTGGAGTCGACAGGCGGCTGAAGCTTTCTTT.

The chain joins TRBV5-1 to TRBJ2-2, with 8 bases matching TRBD1. CDR1 is SGHRS, CDR2 YFSETQ, per germline. After removal of 2 bases from V and 4 bases from J, the junction contained 10 bases not matched to a gene. The CDR3 consists of 17 residues. CDR3 protein: CASSFTPNTGGTGELFF. The CDR3 region has the DNA TGCGCCAGCAGCTTTACCCCCAACACAGGGGGCACCGGGGAGCTGTTTTTT.

V is TRBV7-2 and J is TRBJ2-1; D is possibly TRBD2 (6 bases). Trimming took off 1 base at V and 7 bases at J, with 8 bases between the two ends. The CDR3 runs 13 residues. CDR1 is SGHTA and CDR2 is FQGNSA in the germline V gene. The CDR3, as DNA: TGTGCCAGCAGCTTAGGTGGGGGGAATGAGCAGTTCTTC. Encoded protein: CASSLGGGNEQFF.

The CDR3 bases are TGTGCCAGTAGCGTTACTTTGGGACAGGGGGCCTACAATGAGCAGTTCTTC. Translated, it gives CASSVTLGQGAYNEQFF. This rearrangement joins TRBV19 to TRBJ2-1; 11 nucleotides align to TRBD1. The CDR3 spans 17 residues. The germline CDR1 and CDR2 sequences are LNHDA and SQIVND (reference sequence). Trimming took 6 bases from V and 2 from J; bases not matched to a gene: 9.

This chain joins TRBV24-1 and TRBJ1-3, with 7 bases identical to TRBD1. Germline V lookup: CDR1 KGHDR, CDR2 SFDVKD. The CDR3 totals 17 residues. V lost 5 bases to trimming and J lost 1 base; unmatched junction nucleotides: 10. In nucleotides, the CDR3 is TGTGCCACCAGTGCGGGACAGCCACACTATTCTGGAAACACCATATATTTT. Its translation is CATSAGQPHYSGNTIYF.

The chain employs TRBV2 and TRBJ1-2, with TRBD1 as a possible D gene (6 bases). The V end lost 0 bases, the J end lost 7 bases, and 18 bases lay between the germline ends. The CDR3 totals 16 residues. CDR1 is SNHLY and CDR2 is FYNNEI in the germline V gene. CDR3 sequence reads: CASSEALDRPESGYTF. In DNA form, the CDR3 reads TGTGCCAGCAGTGAAGCCCTGGACAGACCCGAGAGTGGCTACACCTTC.

The CDR3 sequence: CASSLVVAVQETQYF. The DNA for the CDR3 is TGTGCCAGCAGCTTAGTCGTAGCGGTCCAAGAGACCCAGTACTTC. The J gene is TRBJ2-5, the V gene TRBV7-2; tentatively, D is TRBD2 (6 bases). Germline CDR1 reads SGHTA; CDR2 reads FQGNSA. The V end lost 1 base, the J end lost 1 base, and 10 bases lay between the germline ends. The length of the CDR3 is 15 residues.

The V call is TRBV6-1, the J call TRBJ2-7; TRBD1 agrees at 7 bases. CDR1 is MNHNS, CDR2 SASEGT, per germline. Unmatched junction bases numbered 6, after V lost 1 base and J lost 0 bases. The CDR3 contains 16 residues. CDR3 region: CASSEGWTGFSYEQYF. CDR3 in DNA: TGTGCCAGCAGTGAAGGTTGGACAGGCTTCTCCTACGAGCAGTACTTC.

The genes are TRBV6-5 and TRBJ1-5; D is undetermined. Germline V gene data show CDR1 as MNHEY and CDR2 as SVGAGI. The CDR3 runs to 16 residues. Trimming stripped 0 bases from V and 0 bases from J, with 9 bases between. The CDR3 sequence: CASSYSAGISNQPQHF. CDR3 nucleotides: TGTGCCAGCAGTTACTCGGCAGGTATTAGCAATCAGCCCCAGCATTTT.